The 21 T cell receptor beta chains given below trace back to one sample, sequenced in a study of beta chain features in type 1 diabetes. Every bit of the isolated RNA underwent reverse transcription, so sequencing read expressed TCRB transcripts. Produced via immunoSEQ multiplex PCR; TCRdb's table is partial and in-frame only. Counted here are roughly 400,000 clones, approximately 13% occurring once; the ten biggest clones make up around 0.035%. The sequenced material came from naive CD4+ T cells from blood. These receptors were obtained from a man aged 25-40 years in good health.

The table lists this clone with a few counts. The gene calls are TRBV18 and TRBJ2-7; D not certain. Germline CDR1 and CDR2: KGHSH and LQKENI. The CDR3 has 14 amino acids. V gave up 2 bases and J gave up 0 bases, with 8 bases separating them. CDR3 in amino acids: CASSPNSDSYEQYV. CDR3 bases: TGTGCCAGCTCACCAAACAGTGACTCCTACGAGCAGTACGTC.

The chain combines TRBV9 with TRBJ2-3; D gene uncertain. The germline CDR1 and CDR2 sequences are SGDLS and YYNGEE. The CDR3 length is 16 residues. V lost 0 bases, J lost 0 bases, and 11 bases lay in between. CDR3 sequence reads: CASSVGPTTSTDTQYF. CDR3 DNA: TGTGCCAGCAGCGTAGGCCCGACCACTAGCACAGATACGCAGTATTTT.

The V and J genes are TRBV29-1 and TRBJ2-3; possible D gene TRBD2, 5 bases. V lost 1 base and J lost 0, with 8 bases in between. Germline assignment: CDR1 SQVTM and CDR2 ANQGSEA. The CDR3 has 14 amino acids. Here the CDR3 reads CSVEVAGSTDTQYF. The CDR3 DNA reads TGCAGCGTTGAAGTGGCGGGCAGCACAGATACGCAGTATTTT.

This clone was observed a handful of times. The chain is built from TRBV10-3 and TRBJ2-7, with TRBD1 matching 9 bases. Germline V gene sequence: CDR1 ENHRY, CDR2 SYGVKD. With V trimmed by 10 bases and J by 2 bases, 3 bases remained unmatched. The CDR3 sequence is 12 residues long. The CDR3 sequence is CATGTGTYEQYF. CDR3 bases: TGTGCCACAGGGACAGGGACCTACGAGCAGTACTTC.

The CDR3 here is CASSFPSKKSRGTDTQYF. The CDR3 coding sequence is TGTGCCAGCAGCTTCCCTAGTAAAAAAAGTCGGGGCACAGATACGCAGTATTTT. The chain uses TRBV7-2 and TRBJ2-3; D not resolved. Germline V gives CDR1 SGHTA, CDR2 FQGNSA. The CDR3 covers 18 residues. V lost 3 bases to trimming and J lost 1 base, with 20 bases between them.

This clone showed up just a few times. This CDR3 is CASSVGSEQFF. CDR3 nucleotides: TGTGCCAGCAGCGTCGGGAGTGAGCAGTTCTTC. This chain connects TRBV5-6 to TRBJ2-1, with D perhaps TRBD2 (6 bases). Germline values: CDR1 SGHDT, CDR2 YYEEEE. The V end lost 4 bases, the J end lost 9 bases, and 8 bases lay between the germline ends. The CDR3 runs 11 residues.

The rearrangement links TRBV4-1 to TRBJ2-2; the match to TRBD2 covers 13 bases. Germline lookup yields CDR1 MGHRA and CDR2 YSYEKL. V lost 4 bases, J lost 6 bases, and 5 bases stayed unmatched. The CDR3 totals 16 residues. Written as DNA, the CDR3 is TGCGCCAGCAGCCTCGGACTAGCGGGGGTCGCCGGGGAGCTGTTTTTT. The encoded protein is CASSLGLAGVAGELFF.

This clone was picked up a small number of times. V is TRBV4-3 and J is TRBJ2-6; D remains ambiguous. The V gene's germline CDR1 is LGHNA and CDR2 YSLEER. The V end lost 1 base, the J end lost 0 bases, and 10 bases lay between the germline ends. The CDR3 contains 17 residues. In DNA, the CDR3 is TGCGCCAGCAGCCAAGTCGCCCGCGGCTCTGGGGCCAACGTCCTGACTTTC. Protein sequence: CASSQVARGSGANVLTF.

This clone was observed a few times. V and J are TRBV12-5 and TRBJ1-1, with no clear D. The CDR3 contains 13 residues. Trimming removed 4 bases at V and 7 bases at J, with 13 bases between. Germline values: CDR1 LGHNT, CDR2 FRNRAP. CDR3 protein: CASGWEASFEAFF. CDR3 coding DNA: TGTGCTAGTGGTTGGGAGGCTTCATTTGAAGCTTTCTTT. The complete variable domain, with remaining parts taken from reference TRBV12-5 and TRBJ1-1, reads DARVTQTPRHKVTEMGQEVTMRCQPILGHNTVFWYRQTMMQGLELLAYFRNRAPLDDSGMPKDRFSAEMPDATLATLKIQPSEPRDSAVYFCASGWEASFEAFFGQGTRLTVV.

This clone came up a few times. The chain joins TRBV5-4 to TRBJ2-3; D is uncertain. Germline assignment: CDR1 SGHNT and CDR2 YYREEE (reference sequence). Trimming pared 3 bases from V and 4 bases from J, leaving 12 bases between. There are 14 residues in the CDR3. The CDR3: CASSSQSSADTQYF. In DNA, the CDR3 is TGTGCCAGCAGCTCCCAGTCGTCGGCAGATACGCAGTATTTT. The full variable domain, completed using reference TRBV5-4 and TRBJ2-3, is ETGVTQSPTHLIKTRGQQVTLRCSSQSGHNTVSWYQQALGQGPQFIFQYYREEENGRGNFPPRFSGLQFPNYSSELNVNALELDDSALYLCASSSQSSADTQYFGPGTRLTVL.

This clone was picked up a small number of times. CDR3 sequence (DNA): TGTGCCAGCAGCTTAGCAGGGACTAGGGATGAGCAGTTCTTC. It translates to CASSLAGTRDEQFF. The chain joins TRBV11-2 to TRBJ2-1, with TRBD2 identical over 8 bases. The CDR3 covers 14 residues. V trimming: 1 base; J trimming: 8 bases; junction bases outside the gene matches: 4. The germline gives CDR1 SGHAT, CDR2 FQNNGV.

The chain's CDR3 is CASSRSQGGYNEQFF. CDR3 coding DNA: TGTGCCAGCAGCCGTTCGCAGGGGGGTTACAATGAGCAGTTCTTC. The chain carries TRBV7-2 and TRBJ2-1, with a possible D match to TRBD1 (7 bases). V was trimmed by 5 bases and J by 4 bases, leaving 15 bases between them. Germline CDR1 SGHTA, CDR2 FQGNSA. This CDR3 region has 15 residues.

The J gene is TRBJ2-7, the V gene TRBV7-2; D possibly uses TRBD1 or TRBD2 (5 bases each). The CDR3 is made up of 14 amino acids. CDR1 is SGHTA, CDR2 FQGNSA, per germline. Trimming removed 4 bases at V and 3 bases at J, with 13 bases between. The CDR3, as DNA: TGTGCCAGCAGCTACGATGGGACCCACTACGAGCAGTACGTC. Translating it yields CASSYDGTHYEQYV.

This clone came up many times. J is TRBJ2-5 and V is TRBV29-1; 9 bases match TRBD2. The CDR3 is made up of 13 amino acids. Germline CDR1 is SQVTM and CDR2 is ANQGSEA. The CDR3, as DNA: TGCAGTGCCCAGCGGGGGGCAAGAGAGACCCAGTACTTC. Protein: CSAQRGARETQYF.

In this sample, this clone turned up a few times. This CDR3 reads CASSPIAETQYF. CDR3 DNA sequence: TGTGCCAGCTCACCAATCGCGGAGACCCAGTACTTC. The V gene is TRBV18, the J gene TRBJ2-5; no reliable D call. Germline V gene sequence: CDR1 KGHSH, CDR2 LQKENI. V was trimmed by 2 bases and J by 5 bases, leaving 6 bases between them. The CDR3 is 12 residues long.

This chain links TRBV29-1 with TRBJ1-2; D is perhaps TRBD1 (6 bases). The ends were cut back, 4 bases at V and 8 bases at J, with 17 bases in the middle. The CDR3 runs to 13 residues. Germline CDR1 reads SQVTM; CDR2 reads ANQGSEA. The CDR3 DNA reads TGCAGCGTTGGAACAGGGCATTTAGGCGGCTACACCTTC. Translating it yields CSVGTGHLGGYTF.

This sequence joins TRBV7-2 and TRBJ1-4; the D is unclear. Germline V CDR1 and CDR2: SGHTA, FQGNSA. The CDR3 has 16 residues. Trimming left V 4 bases short and J 3 bases short, with 15 bases between. This chain's CDR3 is CASSWRALTPNEKLFF. CDR3 DNA sequence: TGTGCCAGCAGCTGGCGGGCCCTTACTCCTAATGAAAAACTGTTTTTT. The full variable domain, completed using reference TRBV7-2 and TRBJ1-4, is GAGVSQSPSNKVTEKGKDVELRCDPISGHTALYWYRQSLGQGLEFLIYFQGNSAPDKSGLPSDRFSAERTGGSVSTLTIQRTQQEDSAVYLCASSWRALTPNEKLFFGSGTQLSVL.

The chain couples TRBV7-2 to TRBJ1-5; D unclear. Germline CDR1 is SGHTA and CDR2 is FQGNSA. The CDR3 totals 13 residues. Trimming cost V 3 bases and J 10 bases, with 13 bases left between them. In nucleotides, the CDR3 is TGTGCCAGCAGCTTCCGTAAGGCGGGACCCCAGCATTTT. This encodes CASSFRKAGPQHF.

This clone was seen a few times. CDR3 amino acids: CASSFRKYEQYF. The DNA for the CDR3 is TGTGCCAGCAGCTTTCGCAAATACGAGCAGTACTTC. The V gene is TRBV7-8, the J gene TRBJ2-7, with D uncertain. This CDR3 is 12 amino acids long. The V end lost 3 bases, the J end lost 4 bases, and 7 bases lay between the germline ends. Per the germline V gene, CDR1 is SGHVS and CDR2 is FQNEAQ.

V and J are TRBV7-9 and TRBJ1-4; D not resolved. CDR3 length equals 15 residues. Trimming shortened V by 3 bases and J by 0 bases, and 8 bases separated the two germline ends. From germline, CDR1 is SEHNR and CDR2 FQNEAQ (reference sequence). The CDR3 sequence is CASSLIQPTNEKLFF. DNA for the CDR3: TGTGCCAGCAGCTTGATCCAGCCAACTAATGAAAAACTGTTTTTT.

This clone was seen more than once but under ten times. The CDR3 here is CASSEGSLGTADTQYF. The CDR3 DNA is TGTGCCAGCAGCGAAGGGTCGTTAGGTACGGCAGATACGCAGTATTTT. The rearrangement joins TRBV7-9 to TRBJ2-3; D unresolved. Germline assignment: CDR1 SEHNR and CDR2 FQNEAQ (reference sequence). Trimming stripped 5 bases from V and 4 bases from J, with 19 bases between. This CDR3 has 16 amino acids.